This TCR beta chain was observed in a study of Ad26.COV2.S vaccination and SARS-CoV-2 variants. The J segment lost 4 bases and the V segment lost 0 bases, leaving 4 bases of the junction unmatched. In germline, CDR1 is SGDLS, CDR2 YYNGEE. CDR3 length equals 15 residues. Stated treatment: some 20 received Ad26.COV2.S at low or high dose, single or two shots; roughly five received placebo; per-sample allocation not given. The study sampled participants on day 63 after the first vaccine or placebo injection. Points from the study as a whole: Possibly, TCR breadth and depth analyses underestimated total T cell responses.

Using immunoSEQ multiplex PCR, the repertoire was profiled, and TCRdb retains in-frame clones only, with some absent. The table has around 320,000 clones, 85% seen once; the top ten hold 2% to 2.5%. Details on this clone: The antigen is not known.

The receptor's source is a person between 18 and 65 years old who received the Ad26.COV2.S COVID-19 vaccine or a placebo. The specimen comprised peripheral blood, sampled in a trial of Ad26.COV2.S vaccine versus placebo. The chain has TRBV9 and TRBJ2-3; TRBD1 agrees at 8 bases. The CDR3 loop is CASSVVTGGSDTQYF. For the CDR3, the DNA is TGTGCCAGCAGCGTAGTCACAGGGGGATCAGATACGCAGTATTTT.